These T cell receptor beta chains were read from a single sample in a study of CD8 T cells in ankylosing spondylitis. Via MiXCR, TCRdb re-called the 5' RACE reads, giving one row per CDR3 protein. The sample yields some 87,000 distinct CDR3 sequences, about 8.1% seen once. The sample consisted of blood, either unsorted or a sorted T cell fraction (not recorded which). Source of these receptors: a male donor with ankylosing spondylitis or in good health (not recorded which). The CDR3 runs from the conserved cysteine through the conserved F or W. Each record gives: CDR3 protein, CDR3 DNA, J gene, clone size, D gene, V gene. The D gene is left open where the match is weak. The size of a clone is reported for some rows only, either as once, few or many, or as a class for expanded clones.

CSARDRWLAGGKTYNEQFF,TGCAGTGCTAGAGATCGGTGGCTAGCGGGGGGCAAGACCTACAATGAGCAGTTCTTC,TRBJ2-1,-,TRBD2,TRBV20-1
CASSRTGRNTGELFF,TGTGCCAGCAGCAGGACAGGGAGGAACACCGGGGAGCTGTTTTTT,TRBJ2-2,few,TRBD1,TRBV14
CATSLSRYEQYF,TGTGCCACCAGTCTTTCGCGGTACGAGCAGTACTTC,TRBJ2-7,many,-,TRBV15
CASSLGQDADTQYF,TGCGCCAGCAGCTTAGGACAAGACGCAGATACGCAGTATTTT,TRBJ2-3,many,-,TRBV5-1
CASRQIPTYEQYF,TGTGCCAGCAGACAGATTCCCACCTACGAGCAGTACTTC,TRBJ2-7,many,-,TRBV21-1
CASTPRGGNYEQYF,TGTGCCAGCACGCCCAGGGGGGGCAACTACGAGCAGTACTTC,TRBJ2-7,few,-,TRBV7-2
CASSTQPGTSEEFF,TGCGCCAGCAGCACCCAACCAGGGACTAGCGAGGAGTTCTTC,TRBJ2-1,many,TRBD2,TRBV5-1
CASITPSGANYGYTF,TGTGCCAGCATCACGCCGTCGGGCGCTAACTATGGCTACACCTTC,TRBJ1-2,-,-,TRBV28
CASSPPGSPPPSGNTIYF,TGTGCCAGCAGCCCTCCGGGGAGCCCTCCTCCCTCTGGAAACACCATATATTTT,TRBJ1-3,many,-,TRBV4-2
CASSSTTRQASATGELFF,TGTGCCAGCAGCTCCACTACCAGACAGGCCTCAGCCACCGGGGAGCTGTTTTTT,TRBJ2-2,many,-,TRBV11-1
CASSPSSLGGLAGELFF,TGTGCCAGCAGCCCCTCGAGTTTGGGGGGGCTCGCCGGGGAGCTGTTTTTT,TRBJ2-2,many,-,TRBV7-2
CASWSGEIGYTF,TGTGCCAGCTGGTCAGGGGAGATTGGCTACACCTTC,TRBJ1-2,many,-,TRBV6-5
CASSQTQKDLRSYEQYF,TGTGCCAGCAGCCAAACCCAAAAGGACCTCCGGAGTTACGAGCAGTACTTC,TRBJ2-7,once,-,TRBV3-1
CASSQNARWEQFF,TGTGCCAGCAGCCAGAACGCAAGATGGGAGCAGTTCTTC,TRBJ2-1,many,-,TRBV4-2
CASIPTSGGATDTQYF,TGTGCCAGCATCCCGACTAGCGGGGGGGCGACAGATACGCAGTATTTT,TRBJ2-3,few,TRBD2,TRBV2
CASSLRAGSTDTQYF,TGTGCCAGCAGCCTAAGGGCGGGGAGCACAGATACGCAGTATTTT,TRBJ2-3,many,-,TRBV12-3/TRBV12-4
CASSRQIANTEAFF,TGTGCCAGCAGTCGACAGATAGCGAACACTGAAGCTTTCTTT,TRBJ1-1,many,-,TRBV12-3/TRBV12-4
CASSGGPAGGYTF,TGTGCCAGCAGCGGTGGGCCCGCCGGTGGCTACACCTTC,TRBJ1-2,many,-,TRBV9
CSATTDRGKTQYF,TGCAGTGCCACCACGGACAGGGGAAAGACCCAGTACTTC,TRBJ2-5,many,TRBD1,TRBV20-1
CASSLVGRPQHF,TGTGCCAGCAGCTTAGTGGGCCGGCCCCAGCATTTT,TRBJ1-5,many,-,TRBV7-8
CSVVAGSTDTQYF,TGCAGCGTCGTAGCGGGGAGCACAGATACGCAGTATTTT,TRBJ2-3,many,TRBD2,TRBV29-1
CASSLGIPGGDYNEQFF,TGCGCCAGCAGCTTGGGAATTCCAGGGGGAGACTACAATGAGCAGTTCTTC,TRBJ2-1,many,TRBD1,TRBV5-1
CASSAESGEEANSPLHF,TGTGCCAGCAGTGCAGAGTCTGGGGAGGAGGCGAATTCACCCCTCCACTTT,TRBJ1-6,-,-,TRBV2
CASSRTSGGYEQYF,TGTGCCAGCAGCCGAACTAGCGGGGGCTACGAGCAGTACTTC,TRBJ2-7,many,TRBD2,TRBV7-3
CASSEAGKADGGGELFF,TGTGCCAGCAGTGAAGCGGGGAAGGCAGACGGAGGCGGGGAGCTGTTTTTT,TRBJ2-2,many,-,TRBV2
CASRMGNTEAFF,TGTGCCAGCAGAATGGGGAACACTGAAGCTTTCTTT,TRBJ1-1,many,-,TRBV7-2
CASSQDRAAEQYF,TGTGCCAGCAGCCAAGATCGGGCTGCCGAGCAGTACTTC,TRBJ2-7,many,-,TRBV3-1
CSARVLEGSYEQYF,TGCAGTGCTAGAGTCCTCGAAGGGTCCTACGAGCAGTACTTC,TRBJ2-7,many,-,TRBV20-1
CASSFASGGEQDTQYF,TGTGCCAGCAGCTTTGCTAGCGGGGGGGAACAGGATACGCAGTATTTT,TRBJ2-3,many,TRBD2,TRBV7-6
CASSVSSHNSPLHF,TGTGCCAGCAGTGTTAGTTCCCATAATTCACCCCTCCACTTT,TRBJ1-6,many,-,TRBV27
CASSHGDTGELFF,TGTGCCAGTAGCCACGGGGACACCGGGGAGCTGTTTTTT,TRBJ2-2,many,-,TRBV9
CASSQGLAEETQYF,TGTGCCAGCAGCCAGGGACTAGCGGAAGAGACCCAGTACTTC,TRBJ2-5,many,TRBD2,TRBV4-2
CASSLALVVSGANVLTF,TGCGCCAGCAGCTTAGCTTTGGTAGTCTCTGGGGCCAACGTCCTGACTTTC,TRBJ2-6,many,-,TRBV5-1
CASSQDRYRTYEQYF,TGTGCCAGCAGCCAAGATCGTTACAGAACCTACGAGCAGTACTTC,TRBJ2-7,many,-,TRBV3-1
CASRQGASPDTQYF,TGCGCCAGTCGACAGGGGGCCTCCCCAGATACGCAGTATTTT,TRBJ2-3,few,TRBD1,TRBV10-2
CASTDGQGREKLFF,TGTGCCAGCACCGACGGACAGGGGAGGGAAAAACTGTTTTTT,TRBJ1-4,many,TRBD1,TRBV6-1
CASSLQDQPQHF,TGTGCCAGCAGCTTACAGGATCAGCCCCAGCATTTT,TRBJ1-5,few,-,TRBV7-9
CSVPFGGGYTF,TGCAGCGTTCCCTTTGGGGGAGGCTACACCTTC,TRBJ1-2,medium-sized,-,TRBV29-1
CASSTWDINNEQFF,TGCGCCAGCAGCACCTGGGACATAAACAATGAGCAGTTCTTC,TRBJ2-1,many,-,TRBV5-1
CASSLLGQNYNEQFF,TGCGCCAGCAGCTTGCTAGGACAGAATTACAATGAGCAGTTCTTC,TRBJ2-1,many,-,TRBV5-1
CASSLEGDRPNTEAFF,TGTGCCAGCAGCTTGGAAGGGGACAGACCGAACACTGAAGCTTTCTTT,TRBJ1-1,many,TRBD1,TRBV5-6
CSARVPPTSRSGGPTDTQYF,TGCAGTGCTAGAGTCCCGCCTACGTCCCGCAGCGGGGGACCCACAGATACGCAGTATTTT,TRBJ2-3,many,TRBD2,TRBV20-1
CASSPQIGSNQPQHF,TGTGCCAGCAGCCCTCAAATAGGTAGCAATCAGCCCCAGCATTTT,TRBJ1-5,many,-,TRBV6-1
CASSSPPVAYEQYF,TGTGCCAGCAGCTCCCCGCCCGTGGCATACGAGCAGTACTTC,TRBJ2-7,few,-,TRBV5-4
CASSAGTSYEKLFF,TGTGCCAGTAGTGCCGGGACAAGTTATGAAAAACTGTTTTTT,TRBJ1-4,many,-,TRBV19
CASSESDEQFF,TGCGCCAGCAGTGAGTCTGATGAGCAGTTCTTC,TRBJ2-1,many,-,TRBV10-2
CASTFDLTEAFF,TGTGCCAGCACCTTCGACCTCACTGAAGCTTTCTTT,TRBJ1-1,many,-,TRBV12-3/TRBV12-4
CATSGLDSGTDTQYF,TGTGCCACCAGTGGCCTTGATAGCGGCACAGATACGCAGTATTTT,TRBJ2-3,-,-,TRBV24-1
CSASLPYNEQFF,TGCAGTGCTTCCCTTCCTTACAATGAGCAGTTCTTC,TRBJ2-1,many,-,TRBV20-1
CARGPDWAGGELFF,TGTGCCAGGGGACCGGACTGGGCGGGAGGGGAGCTGTTTTTT,TRBJ2-2,-,-,TRBV5-8
CASSLLGADTGELFF,TGTGCCAGCAGCTTATTGGGGGCGGACACCGGGGAGCTGTTTTTT,TRBJ2-2,-,-,TRBV7-6
CASSLSSGYQPQHF,TGCGCCAGCAGCTTATCCTCGGGGTATCAGCCCCAGCATTTT,TRBJ1-5,many,-,TRBV5-1
CASSPTIVYVASGANVLTF,TGTGCCAGCAGCCCAACAATCGTTTATGTCGCCTCTGGGGCCAACGTCCTGACTTTC,TRBJ2-6,many,-,TRBV3-1